The T cell receptor (beta chain) under discussion was sequenced for a study of monozygotic twins with inflammatory bowel disease. Reanalyzing the 5' RACE reads, TCRdb keeps one entry per CDR3 protein, without DNA. Reported are about 160,000 distinct CDR3 sequences; the ten largest clones contain roughly 2.3%. The CDR3 totals 13 residues. In germline, CDR1 is SEHNR, CDR2 FQNEAQ (reference sequence). The chain couples TRBV7-9 to TRBJ1-2; absent DNA, TCRdb's TRBD1 call cannot be checked. The source material was blood. This clonotype was sampled from a human donor with ulcerative colitis or Crohn's disease, or a healthy co-twin of an affected twin (not recorded which). This chain's CDR3 is CASSLAGGSGYTF.